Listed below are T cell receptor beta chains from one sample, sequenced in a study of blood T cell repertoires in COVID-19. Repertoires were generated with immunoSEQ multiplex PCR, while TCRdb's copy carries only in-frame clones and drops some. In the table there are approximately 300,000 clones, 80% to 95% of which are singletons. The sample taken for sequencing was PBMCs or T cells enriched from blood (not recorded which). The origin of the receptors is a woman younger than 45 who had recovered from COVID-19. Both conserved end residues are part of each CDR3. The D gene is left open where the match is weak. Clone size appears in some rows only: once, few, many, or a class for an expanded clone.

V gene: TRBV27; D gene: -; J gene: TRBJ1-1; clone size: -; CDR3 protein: CASSPEINTEAFF; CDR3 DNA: TGTGCCAGCAGCCCTGAGATCAACACTGAAGCTTTCTTT
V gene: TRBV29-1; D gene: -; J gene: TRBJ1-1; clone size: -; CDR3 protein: CSVEGGGNRAFF; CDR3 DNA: TGCAGCGTTGAAGGCGGAGGAAATAGGGCTTTCTTT
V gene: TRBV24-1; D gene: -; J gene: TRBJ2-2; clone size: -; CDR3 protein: CATSDLTDTGELFF; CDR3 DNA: TGTGCCACCAGTGATTTGACGGACACCGGGGAGCTGTTTTTT
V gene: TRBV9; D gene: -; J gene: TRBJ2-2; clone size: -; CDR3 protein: CASSFYLTGELFF; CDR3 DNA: TGTGCCAGCAGCTTTTACCTAACCGGGGAGCTGTTTTTT
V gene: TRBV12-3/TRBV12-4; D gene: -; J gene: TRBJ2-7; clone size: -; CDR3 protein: CASSWGRSYEQYF; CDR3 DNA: TGTGCCAGCAGTTGGGGGCGGTCCTACGAGCAGTACTTC
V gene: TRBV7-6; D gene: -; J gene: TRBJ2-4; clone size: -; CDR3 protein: CASSPGRRDIQYF; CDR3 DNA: TGTGCCAGCAGCCCCGGGCGGAGGGACATTCAGTACTTC
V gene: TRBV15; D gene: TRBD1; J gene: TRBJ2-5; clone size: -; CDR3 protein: CATSRGPGQGTRKTQYF; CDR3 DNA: TGTGCCACCAGCAGAGGGCCGGGACAGGGGACGAGGAAGACCCAGTACTTC
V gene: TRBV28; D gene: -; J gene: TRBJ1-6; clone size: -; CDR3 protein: CASSFAVAYNSPLHF; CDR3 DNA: TGTGCCAGCAGTTTCGCGGTGGCCTATAATTCACCCCTCCACTTT
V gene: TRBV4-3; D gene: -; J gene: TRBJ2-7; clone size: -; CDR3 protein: CASSQVTGPAYEQYF; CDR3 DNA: TGCGCCAGCAGCCAAGTCACAGGGCCCGCCTACGAGCAGTACTTC
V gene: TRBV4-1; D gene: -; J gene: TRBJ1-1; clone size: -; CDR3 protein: CASSQGTAIGNTEAFF; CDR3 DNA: TGCGCCAGCAGCCAAGGGACAGCTATCGGGAACACTGAAGCTTTCTTT
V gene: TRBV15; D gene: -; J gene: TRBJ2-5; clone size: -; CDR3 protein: CATSRAGSQVTQYF; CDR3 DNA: TGTGCCACCAGCAGAGCGGGTTCCCAAGTGACCCAGTACTTC
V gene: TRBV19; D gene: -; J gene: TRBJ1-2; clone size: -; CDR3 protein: CASSSKNNRDGNYGYTF; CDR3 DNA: TGTGCCAGTAGTTCCAAGAACAACAGGGACGGGAACTATGGCTACACCTTC
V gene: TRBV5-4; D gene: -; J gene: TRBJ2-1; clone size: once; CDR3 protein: CASSPRRGLQSEQFF; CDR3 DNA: TGTGCCAGCAGCCCGCGGAGGGGCCTGCAGAGTGAGCAGTTCTTC
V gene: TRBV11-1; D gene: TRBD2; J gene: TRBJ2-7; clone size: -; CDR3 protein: CASSPPSGSYEQYF; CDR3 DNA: TGTGCCAGCAGCCCCCCTAGCGGGAGTTACGAGCAGTACTTC
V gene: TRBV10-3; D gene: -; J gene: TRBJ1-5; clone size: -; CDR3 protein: CATKISGDNQPQHF; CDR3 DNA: TGTGCCACCAAGATATCAGGGGACAATCAGCCCCAGCATTTT
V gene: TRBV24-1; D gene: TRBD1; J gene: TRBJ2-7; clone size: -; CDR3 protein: CATRKGADPYEQYF; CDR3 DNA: TGTGCCACCAGGAAGGGGGCGGATCCCTACGAGCAGTACTTC
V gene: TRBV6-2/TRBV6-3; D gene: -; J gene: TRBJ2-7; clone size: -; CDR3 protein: CASSQTSGSGEQYF; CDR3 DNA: TGTGCCAGCAGTCAAACTTCAGGGTCGGGTGAGCAGTACTTC
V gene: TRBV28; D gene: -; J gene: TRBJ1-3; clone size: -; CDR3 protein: CASSFSSSGNTIYF; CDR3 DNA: TGTGCCAGCAGTTTTAGCAGCTCTGGAAACACCATATATTTT
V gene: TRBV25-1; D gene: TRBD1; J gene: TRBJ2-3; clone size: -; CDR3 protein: CASSGQGTDTQYF; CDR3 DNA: TGTGCCAGCAGCGGACAGGGCACAGATACGCAGTATTTT
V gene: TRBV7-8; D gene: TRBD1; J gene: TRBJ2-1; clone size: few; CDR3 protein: CASTRQGVASEQFF; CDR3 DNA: TGTGCCAGCACCCGACAGGGGGTGGCCTCGGAGCAGTTCTTC
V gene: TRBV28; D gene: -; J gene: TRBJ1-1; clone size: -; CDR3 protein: CASRIRELLFGDTEAFF; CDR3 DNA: TGTGCCAGCAGGATACGGGAGCTACTATTCGGGGACACTGAAGCTTTCTTT
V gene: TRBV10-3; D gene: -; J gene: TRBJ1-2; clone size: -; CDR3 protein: CAISRTDYGYTF; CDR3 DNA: TGTGCCATCAGTAGGACAGACTATGGCTACACCTTC
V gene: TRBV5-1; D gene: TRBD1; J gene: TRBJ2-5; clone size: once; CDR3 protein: CASSPRLDRGETQYF; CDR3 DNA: TGCGCCAGCAGCCCTAGGTTGGACAGGGGTGAGACCCAGTACTTC
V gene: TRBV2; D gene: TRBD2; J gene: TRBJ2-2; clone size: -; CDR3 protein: CASSRTSGEAGELFF; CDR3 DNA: TGTGCCAGCAGTCGGACTAGCGGGGAAGCCGGGGAGCTGTTTTTT
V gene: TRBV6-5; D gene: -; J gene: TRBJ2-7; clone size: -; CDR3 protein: CASSYGAGNEQYF; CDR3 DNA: TGTGCCAGCAGTTACGGTGCAGGAAACGAGCAGTACTTC
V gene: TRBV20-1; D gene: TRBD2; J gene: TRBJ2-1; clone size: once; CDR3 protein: CSASWPSGGYNEQFF; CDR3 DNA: TGCAGTGCTAGTTGGCCTAGCGGGGGCTACAATGAGCAGTTCTTC
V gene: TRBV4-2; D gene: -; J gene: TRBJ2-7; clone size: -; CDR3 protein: CASSQDQISRPPYEQYF; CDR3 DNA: TGTGCCAGCAGCCAAGACCAAATCTCCAGGCCTCCCTACGAGCAGTACTTC
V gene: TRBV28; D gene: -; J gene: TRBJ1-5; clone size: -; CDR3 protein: CASSQGTTDNQPQHF; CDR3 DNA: TGTGCCAGCAGTCAGGGCACGACCGATAATCAGCCCCAGCATTTT
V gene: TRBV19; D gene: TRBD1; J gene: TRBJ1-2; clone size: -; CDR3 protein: CASSIDRGQGAKGYTF; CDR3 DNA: TGTGCCAGTAGTATAGATCGGGGACAGGGGGCCAAAGGCTACACCTTC
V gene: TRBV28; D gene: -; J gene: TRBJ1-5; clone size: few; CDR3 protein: CASSLGQRHQPQHF; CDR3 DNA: TGTGCCAGCAGTTTAGGACAGCGACATCAGCCCCAGCATTTT
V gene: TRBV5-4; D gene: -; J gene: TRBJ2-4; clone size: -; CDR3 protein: CASSFLTRTDSPGDIQYF; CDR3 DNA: TGTGCCAGCAGCTTCCTGACTCGAACGGACTCGCCCGGGGACATTCAGTACTTC
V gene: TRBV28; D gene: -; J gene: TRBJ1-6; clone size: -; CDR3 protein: CASSFPDSPLHF; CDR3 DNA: TGTGCCAGCAGTTTTCCTGATTCACCCCTCCACTTT
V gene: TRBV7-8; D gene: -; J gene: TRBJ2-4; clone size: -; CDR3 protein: CASSGKMGWRDIQYF; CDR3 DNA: TGTGCCAGCAGCGGCAAAATGGGCTGGCGGGACATTCAGTACTTC
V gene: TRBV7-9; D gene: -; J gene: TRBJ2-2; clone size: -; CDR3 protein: CASSLRGTNTGELFF; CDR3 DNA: TGTGCCAGCAGCTTACGGGGTACGAACACCGGGGAGCTGTTTTTT
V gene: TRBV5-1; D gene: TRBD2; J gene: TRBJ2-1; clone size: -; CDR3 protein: CASRPGLRYNEQFF; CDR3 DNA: TGCGCCAGCAGACCGGGACTACGCTACAATGAGCAGTTCTTC
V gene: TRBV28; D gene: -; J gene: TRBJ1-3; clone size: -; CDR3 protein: CASSLSVGQISGNTIYF; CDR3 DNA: TGTGCCAGCAGTTTATCGGTTGGGCAGATCTCTGGAAACACCATATATTTT
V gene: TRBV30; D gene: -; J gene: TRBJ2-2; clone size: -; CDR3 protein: CAWSTGTGELFF; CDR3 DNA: TGTGCCTGGAGTACAGGGACCGGGGAGCTGTTTTTT
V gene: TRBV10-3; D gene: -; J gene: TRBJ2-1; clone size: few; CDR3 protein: CAISEAGREQFF; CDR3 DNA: TGTGCCATCAGTGAGGCGGGACGGGAGCAGTTCTTC
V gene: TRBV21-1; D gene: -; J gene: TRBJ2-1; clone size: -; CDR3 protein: CASSKVRSWVLPPSGRGSYNEQFF; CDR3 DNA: TGTGCCAGCAGCAAAGTTAGATCTTGGGTGCTCCCTCCTAGCGGGAGGGGGTCCTACAATGAGCAGTTCTTC
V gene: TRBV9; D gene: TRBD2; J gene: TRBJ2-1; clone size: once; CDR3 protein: CASSVTLAGYNEQFF; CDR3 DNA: TGTGCCAGCAGCGTAACACTAGCGGGCTACAATGAGCAGTTCTTC
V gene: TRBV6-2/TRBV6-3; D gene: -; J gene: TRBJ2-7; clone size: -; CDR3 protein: CASSQQQGKQYF; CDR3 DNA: TGTGCCAGCAGTCAGCAGCAGGGTAAGCAGTACTTC
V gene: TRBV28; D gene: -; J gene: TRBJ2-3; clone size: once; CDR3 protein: CASSHRVTGTDTQYF; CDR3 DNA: TGTGCCAGCAGCCACAGGGTCACTGGCACAGATACGCAGTATTTT
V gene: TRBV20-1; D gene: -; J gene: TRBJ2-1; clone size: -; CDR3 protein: CSASFYNEQFF; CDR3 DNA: TGCAGTGCGTCCTTTTACAATGAGCAGTTCTTC
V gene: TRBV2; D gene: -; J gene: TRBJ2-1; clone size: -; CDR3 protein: CASKVYGGSPLGEQFF; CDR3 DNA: TGTGCCAGCAAAGTTTACGGGGGATCACCTTTGGGTGAGCAGTTCTTC
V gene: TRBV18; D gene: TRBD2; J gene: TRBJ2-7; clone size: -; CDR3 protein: CASSPPGLAAYEQYF; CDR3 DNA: TGTGCCAGCTCACCGCCGGGACTAGCGGCCTACGAGCAGTACTTC
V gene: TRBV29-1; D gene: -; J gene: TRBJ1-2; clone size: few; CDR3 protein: CSVTRTGTYGYTF; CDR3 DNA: TGCAGCGTGACTAGAACAGGAACCTATGGCTACACCTTC
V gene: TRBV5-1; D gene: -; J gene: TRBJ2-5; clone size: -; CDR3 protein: CASSYQAAQETQYF; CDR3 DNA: TGCGCCAGCAGCTACCAGGCCGCACAAGAGACCCAGTACTTC
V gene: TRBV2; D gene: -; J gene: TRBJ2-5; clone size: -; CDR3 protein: CASGASYQETQYF; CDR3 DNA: TGTGCCAGCGGAGCGTCATACCAAGAGACCCAGTACTTC
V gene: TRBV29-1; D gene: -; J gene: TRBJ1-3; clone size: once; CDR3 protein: CSAGPGAGNTIYF; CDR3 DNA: TGCAGCGCCGGGCCCGGGGCTGGAAACACCATATATTTT
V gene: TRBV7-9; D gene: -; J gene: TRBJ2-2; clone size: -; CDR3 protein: CASSFPEVLYTGELFF; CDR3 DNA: TGTGCCAGCAGCTTCCCCGAGGTCCTTTACACCGGGGAGCTGTTTTTT
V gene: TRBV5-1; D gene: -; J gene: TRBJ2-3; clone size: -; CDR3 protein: CASSSQGGADTQYF; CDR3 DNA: TGCGCCAGCAGCTCACAGGGGGGGGCGGATACGCAGTATTTT
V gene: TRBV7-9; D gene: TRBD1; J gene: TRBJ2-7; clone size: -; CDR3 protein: CASSLGVWGTGGYEQYF; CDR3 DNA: TGTGCCAGCAGCTTAGGTGTTTGGGGGACAGGGGGTTACGAGCAGTACTTC
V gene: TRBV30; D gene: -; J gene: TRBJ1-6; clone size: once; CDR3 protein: CATDTGSYNSPLHF; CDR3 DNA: TGTGCCACCGATACAGGGTCCTATAATTCACCCCTCCACTTT